This T cell receptor beta chain was captured by sequencing in a study of blood T cells in healthy people across ages. A J-beta primer mix and a sample-barcoded 5' primer were used in a second PCR of roughly 7 to 12 cycles. Each cDNA molecule carried a tag from a template-switch adaptor that contained 12 random nucleotides. TCRdb processed the 5' RACE reads anew with MiXCR; each CDR3 protein has one entry. There are some 800,000 distinct CDR3 sequences in the sample; 20% to 25% occur only once, and approximately 4% lies in the top ten. General observations from the study: Diversity estimated from one million T cells was considered an underestimate.

About this clonotype itself: Its antigen remains unidentified.

These data were also filed under a second study, of T cells of mothers and their children. This second study notes: The second PCR used the M1S primer, and this primer added sample barcodes and 2-4 random nucleotides. Every mother produced more than 8.5 million TCR beta CDR3 reads, whereas every child provided several million.

The sequencing input was blood. This clonotype was sampled from a boy aged 5-17 years in good health.

CDR3 DNA: TGTGCCAGCAGTTCTACCGGGACAGGTGGTGTGGCCGGGGAGCTGTTTTTT. Its translation: CASSSTGTGGVAGELFF. The rearrangement joins TRBV28 to TRBJ2-2; 8 positions agree with TRBD1. The germline CDR1 and CDR2 sequences are MDHEN and SYDVKM. Losses at the gene ends were 4 bases for V and 6 bases for J; bases not matched to a gene: 13. CDR3 length: 17 residues.